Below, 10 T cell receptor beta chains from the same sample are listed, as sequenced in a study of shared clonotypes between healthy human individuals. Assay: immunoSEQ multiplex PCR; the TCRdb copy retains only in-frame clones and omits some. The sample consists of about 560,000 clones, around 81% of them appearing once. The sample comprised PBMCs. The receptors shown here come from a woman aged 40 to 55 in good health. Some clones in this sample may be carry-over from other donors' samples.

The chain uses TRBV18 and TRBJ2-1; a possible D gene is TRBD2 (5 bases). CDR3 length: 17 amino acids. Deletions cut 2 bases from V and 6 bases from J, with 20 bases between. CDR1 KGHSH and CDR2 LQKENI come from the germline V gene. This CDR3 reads CASSPNPGRGLANEQFF. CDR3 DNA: TGTGCCAGCTCACCAAACCCTGGCCGCGGGCTAGCCAATGAGCAGTTCTTC.

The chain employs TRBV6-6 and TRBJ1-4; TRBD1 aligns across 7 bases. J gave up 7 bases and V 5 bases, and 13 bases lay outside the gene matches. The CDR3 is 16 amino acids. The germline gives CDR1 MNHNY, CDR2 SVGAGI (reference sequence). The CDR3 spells CASSRPETGRGEKLFF. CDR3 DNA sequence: TGTGCCAGCAGTCGCCCCGAGACAGGGAGAGGTGAAAAACTGTTTTTT.

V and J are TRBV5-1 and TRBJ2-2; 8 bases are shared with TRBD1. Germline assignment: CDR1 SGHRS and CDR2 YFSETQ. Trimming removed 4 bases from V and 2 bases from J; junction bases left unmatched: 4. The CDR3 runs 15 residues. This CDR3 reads CASSPGQGNTGELFF. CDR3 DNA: TGCGCCAGCAGCCCAGGACAGGGCAACACCGGGGAGCTGTTTTTT. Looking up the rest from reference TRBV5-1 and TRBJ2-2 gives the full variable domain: KAGVTQTPRYLIKTRGQQVTLSCSPISGHRSVSWYQQTPGQGLQFLFEYFSETQRNKGNFPGRFSGRQFSNSRSEMNVSTLELGDSALYLCASSPGQGNTGELFFGEGSRLTVL.

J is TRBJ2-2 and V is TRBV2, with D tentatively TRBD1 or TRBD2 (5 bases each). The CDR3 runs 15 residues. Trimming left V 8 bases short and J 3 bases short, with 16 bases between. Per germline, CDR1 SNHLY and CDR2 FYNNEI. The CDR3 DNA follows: TGTGCCAGCGTAGAGGGACCAAGGCACACCGGGGAGCTGTTTTTT. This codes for CASVEGPRHTGELFF.

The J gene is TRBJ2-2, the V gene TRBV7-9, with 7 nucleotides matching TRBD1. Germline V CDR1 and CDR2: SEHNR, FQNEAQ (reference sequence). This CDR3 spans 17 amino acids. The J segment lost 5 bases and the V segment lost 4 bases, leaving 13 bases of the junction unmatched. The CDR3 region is CASSSRGSGGVTGELFF. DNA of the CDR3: TGTGCCAGCAGCTCCCGAGGATCAGGGGGAGTAACCGGGGAGCTGTTTTTT.

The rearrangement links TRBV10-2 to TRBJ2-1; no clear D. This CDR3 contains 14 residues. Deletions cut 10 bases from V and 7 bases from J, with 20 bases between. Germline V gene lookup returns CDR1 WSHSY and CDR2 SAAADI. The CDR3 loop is CATREVLYVNEQFF. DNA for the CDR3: TGCGCCACCCGTGAGGTACTCTACGTTAATGAGCAGTTCTTC.

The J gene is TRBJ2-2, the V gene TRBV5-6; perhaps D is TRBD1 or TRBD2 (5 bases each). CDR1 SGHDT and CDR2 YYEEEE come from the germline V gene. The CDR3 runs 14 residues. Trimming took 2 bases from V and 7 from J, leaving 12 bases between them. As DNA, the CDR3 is TGTGCCAGCAGCTTCTTCGGGACGGGCGGGGAGCTGTTTTTT. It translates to CASSFFGTGGELFF.

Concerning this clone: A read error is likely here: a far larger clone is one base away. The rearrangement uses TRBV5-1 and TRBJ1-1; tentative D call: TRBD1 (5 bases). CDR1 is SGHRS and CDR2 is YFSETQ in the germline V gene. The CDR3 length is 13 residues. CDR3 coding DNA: TGCGCCAGCAGCGCGGACACGTACACTGGAGCTTTCTTT. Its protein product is CASSADTYTGAFF.

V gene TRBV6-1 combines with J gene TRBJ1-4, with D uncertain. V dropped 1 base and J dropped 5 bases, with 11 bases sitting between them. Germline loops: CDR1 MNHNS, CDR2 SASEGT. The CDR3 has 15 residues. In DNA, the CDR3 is TGTGCCAGCAGTGAAGTGTCAGCAATAAATGAAAAACTGTTTTTT. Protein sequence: CASSEVSAINEKLFF.

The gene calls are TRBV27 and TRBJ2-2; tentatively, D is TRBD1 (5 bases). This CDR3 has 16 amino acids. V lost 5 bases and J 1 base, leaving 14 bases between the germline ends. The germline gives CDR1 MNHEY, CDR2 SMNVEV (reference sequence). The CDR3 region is CASSVTGPGNTGELFF. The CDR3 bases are TGTGCCAGCAGTGTTACAGGCCCCGGGAACACCGGGGAGCTGTTTTTT.